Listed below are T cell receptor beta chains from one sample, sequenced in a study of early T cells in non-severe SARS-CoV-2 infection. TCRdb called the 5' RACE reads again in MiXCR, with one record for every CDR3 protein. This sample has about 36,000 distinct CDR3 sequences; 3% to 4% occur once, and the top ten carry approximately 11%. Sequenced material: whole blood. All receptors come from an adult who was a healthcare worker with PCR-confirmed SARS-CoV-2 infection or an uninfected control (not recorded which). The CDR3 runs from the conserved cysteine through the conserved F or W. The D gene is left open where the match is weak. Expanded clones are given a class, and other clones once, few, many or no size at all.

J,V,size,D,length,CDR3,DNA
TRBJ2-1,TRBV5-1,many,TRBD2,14,CASSLVAGVNEQFF,TGCGCCAGCAGCTTGGTTGCGGGAGTGAATGAGCAGTTCTTC
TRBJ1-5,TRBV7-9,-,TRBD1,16,CASSLTGTGSNQPQHF,TGTGCCAGCAGCCTTACCGGGACAGGGAGCAATCAGCCCCAGCATTTT
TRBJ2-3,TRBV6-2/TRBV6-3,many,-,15,CASSRLTGVGDTQYF,TGTGCCAGCAGCCGATTAACGGGGGTCGGAGATACGCAGTATTTT
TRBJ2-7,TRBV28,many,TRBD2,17,CATNSPPGLAVVREQYF,TGTGCCACCAATTCCCCACCGGGACTAGCGGTAGTCCGCGAGCAGTACTTC
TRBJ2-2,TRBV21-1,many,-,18,CASSRNAMGLRNTGELFF,TGTGCCAGCAGCAGAAACGCGATGGGACTAAGGAACACCGGGGAGCTGTTTTTT
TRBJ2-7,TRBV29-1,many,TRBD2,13,CSVLTSATYEQYF,TGCAGCGTCCTGACTAGCGCGACCTACGAGCAGTACTTC
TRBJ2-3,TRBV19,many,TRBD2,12,CASSYQSGNQYF,TGTGCCAGTAGCTATCAAAGCGGGAATCAGTATTTT
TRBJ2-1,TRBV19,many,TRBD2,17,CASSILTSGITYNEQFF,TGTGCCAGTAGTATTTTGACTAGCGGGATAACCTACAATGAGCAGTTCTTC
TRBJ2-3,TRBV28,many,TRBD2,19,CASSFRLAVPLTGTDTQYF,TGTGCCAGCAGTTTTCGGCTAGCGGTTCCCCTAACGGGCACAGATACGCAGTATTTT
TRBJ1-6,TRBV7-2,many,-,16,CASSLGGRSANSPLHF,TGTGCCAGCAGCTTAGGGGGCAGGTCGGCAAATTCACCCCTCCACTTT